Below, 10 T cell receptor beta chains from the same sample are listed, as sequenced in a study of blood T cell repertoires in COVID-19 (dated by TCRdb to between 2020 and 2021). Libraries were built with the immunoSEQ multiplex PCR assay. TCRdb provides this immuneACCESS table in a form limited to in-frame rearrangements. Some clones are lacking; in checked studies, under half of them reflect an unresolved V gene, and why the rest are absent is not known. Present in this sample are 100,000 or so clones, 80% to 95% of which were seen just once. Of the sample, nearly 6.5% is held by the ten largest clones. Sequenced input: peripheral blood. Receptor source: a woman aged 60 to 75 with active COVID-19.

V gene TRBV7-8 combines with J gene TRBJ1-2; the match to TRBD1 covers 7 bases. CDR3 length: 14 residues. J lost 8 bases, V lost 1 base, and 7 bases had no gene match. Germline V gives CDR1 SGHVS, CDR2 FQNEAQ. The CDR3 region is CASSLEVGGSGYTF. In nucleotides, the CDR3 is TGTGCCAGCAGCTTAGAAGTAGGGGGCTCAGGCTACACCTTC.

The rearrangement links TRBV18 to TRBJ2-5, with 9 bases aligning to TRBD2. The CDR3 loop spans 16 amino acids. The V gene's germline CDR1 is KGHSH and CDR2 LQKENI. The trim removed 6 bases at V and 0 bases at J, leaving 8 bases unmatched. CDR3 coding DNA: TGTGCCAGCTCCCAGACTAGCGGACAGTACCAAGAGACCCAGTACTTC. Amino acid sequence: CASSQTSGQYQETQYF.

The rearrangement joins TRBV11-3 to TRBJ1-4, with D maybe TRBD1 (5 bases). This CDR3 spans 15 amino acids. V lost 5 bases and J 4 bases, leaving 14 bases between the germline ends. The germline V gene encodes CDR1 SGHNT and CDR2 YENEEA. The CDR3 here is CASSPLGGNNEKLFF. CDR3 in DNA: TGTGCCAGCAGCCCCCTCGGGGGAAATAATGAAAAACTGTTTTTT. Combining the CDR3 with reference TRBV11-3 and TRBJ1-4 gives the whole variable domain EAGVVQSPRYKIIEKKQPVAFWCNPISGHNTLYWYLQNLGQGPELLIRYENEEAVDDSQLPKDRFSAERLKGVDSTLKIQPAELGDSAVYLCASSPLGGNNEKLFFGSGTQLSVL.

This sequence joins TRBV9 and TRBJ2-5; weak D call: TRBD2 (7 bases). Trimming removed 4 bases from V and 4 bases from J, with 14 bases in between. Germline V gives CDR1 SGDLS, CDR2 YYNGEE. The CDR3 is 14 residues long. As DNA, the CDR3 is TGTGCCAGCAGCCGGGACACGGGGGGAGAGACCCAGTACTTC. Translation: CASSRDTGGETQYF.

In its sample, this clone was seen once. The chain carries TRBV11-2 and TRBJ2-6, with D tentatively TRBD2 (5 bases). The CDR3 has 17 amino acids. The V gene's germline CDR1 is SGHAT and CDR2 FQNNGV. V gave up 0 bases and J gave up 5 bases, with 14 bases separating them. The CDR3 bases are TGTGCCAGCAGCTTAGAAAGTAGCGAGTCACGGGCCAACGTCCTGACTTTC. It translates to CASSLESSESRANVLTF.

V is TRBV6-5 and J is TRBJ1-1, with TRBD1 as a possible D gene (5 bases). Germline assignment: CDR1 MNHEY and CDR2 SVGAGI. Deletions cut 2 bases from V and 8 bases from J, with 21 bases between. The CDR3 is 16 amino acids. The CDR3 nucleotides are TGTGCCAGCAGTTACCACAGAATCGGGGGAGTCATGGAAGCTTTCTTT. Amino acids: CASSYHRIGGVMEAFF.

This chain uses TRBV18 with TRBJ1-1; D gene uncertain. Germline-derived CDR1 and CDR2 are KGHSH and LQKENI. Trimming left V 3 bases short and J 5 bases short, with 10 bases between. The CDR3 contains 13 residues. CDR3 bases: TGTGCCAGCTCACCCTCGTTGGAGACTGAAGCTTTCTTT. Translating gives CASSPSLETEAFF.

The J gene is TRBJ1-2, the V gene TRBV5-1, with D tentatively TRBD1 (5 bases). CDR1 and CDR2 from the germline V gene are SGHRS and YFSETQ. The length of the CDR3 is 15 residues. V was shortened by 0 bases and J by 4 bases, with 13 bases between the two germline ends. CDR3: CASSLEPGSAYGYTF. The CDR3 coding sequence is TGCGCCAGCAGCTTGGAGCCAGGGTCTGCCTATGGCTACACCTTC.

The chain is built from TRBV24-1 and TRBJ1-5; 7 bases align to TRBD1. The junction had 3 bases not matched to a gene; V was cut back by 3 bases and J by 5 bases. The CDR3 extends over 14 amino acids. CDR1 KGHDR and CDR2 SFDVKD come from the germline V gene. CDR3 sequence (DNA): TGTGCCACCAGTGATGGAGGGGGCCATCAGCCCCAGCATTTT. This sequence encodes CATSDGGGHQPQHF.

The chain carries TRBV27 and TRBJ1-2; tentatively, D is TRBD1 (5 bases). The germline CDR1 and CDR2 sequences are MNHEY and SMNVEV (reference sequence). The CDR3 extends over 17 amino acids. Trimming took off 5 bases at V and 0 bases at J, with 19 bases between the two ends. The CDR3, as DNA: TGTGCCAGCAGTCCCTTAGGTCTGGGGCTAACTAACTATGGCTACACCTTC. As protein: CASSPLGLGLTNYGYTF.